This T cell receptor beta chain was captured by sequencing in a study of cytomegalovirus exposure and HLA in healthy donors. About this clone itself: Its antigen is still unknown.

Regarding the study as a whole: Links to common viral pathogens appeared, in a later analysis, for several of the most significant clusters. For most subjects, TCR beta sequences were reported to predict HLA-A and HLA-B alleles with accuracy. Despite most TCR sequences being rare, some public TCRs occurred in many donors.

The CDR3 is 15 amino acids. V lost 0 bases and J lost 5, with 14 bases in between. Germline V gene sequence: CDR1 SGDLS, CDR2 YYNGEE. The PCR contained 60 Vbeta and 13 Jbeta primers. Sequencing used immunoSEQ multiplex PCR; TCRdb keeps in-frame clones, though not all of them. Of over 100,000 clones in the sample, roughly 85% are singletons; the top ten hold roughly 20%. The sequence was obtained from a man aged 25 to 40 in good health and CMV-seropositive. The sample consisted of PBMCs. J is TRBJ2-5 and V is TRBV9; a possible D gene is TRBD2 (6 bases). Here the CDR3 reads CASSVGVGGYETQYF. The CDR3 DNA follows: TGTGCCAGCAGCGTAGGGGTGGGAGGCTATGAGACCCAGTACTTC.